These T cell receptor beta chains were read from a single sample in a study of control samples from healthy donors and cancer patients. Assay: immunoSEQ multiplex PCR; the TCRdb copy retains only in-frame clones and omits some. The sample contains about 69,000 clones, over 65% of which appear only once. Sequenced: PBMCs. Receptors were obtained from a woman between 50 and 59 years old with lung cancer. The CDR3 runs from the conserved cysteine through the conserved F or W. Fields, in order: J gene, CDR3 length, D gene, V gene, clone size, CDR3 DNA, CDR3 protein. A D gene is named only where the DNA matches it firmly. Part of the rows lack a size; the others show once, few, many or a class for expanded clones.

>TRBJ1-6|14|-|TRBV4-3|-
TGCGCCAGCAGCCAAACGGGCGCCGGCTCACCCCTCCACTTT
CASSQTGAGSPLHF
>TRBJ2-7|12|-|TRBV11-2|-
TGTGCCAGCAGCCCGGACATCAACGAGCAGTACTTC
CASSPDINEQYF
>TRBJ2-2|12|-|TRBV5-1|-
TGCGCCAGCAGCTTCAGTACCGGGGAGCTGTTTTTT
CASSFSTGELFF
>TRBJ1-2|14|-|TRBV2|-
TGTGCCGGGAACCTGAGGCCCGAGCTCTATGGCTACACCTTC
CAGNLRPELYGYTF
>TRBJ1-2|15|TRBD1|TRBV27|medium-sized
TGTGCCAGCAGTTTATATCGGACAGGGGCCTATGGCTACACCTTC
CASSLYRTGAYGYTF
>TRBJ1-1|15|TRBD1|TRBV27|-
TGTGCCAGCAGTTTTCTAGGACAGGGGGACACTGAAGCTTTCTTT
CASSFLGQGDTEAFF
>TRBJ2-3|13|-|TRBV18|-
TGTGCCAGCTCACGCCTCGCGGCAGATACGCAGTATTTT
CASSRLAADTQYF
>TRBJ2-1|12|TRBD1|TRBV28|-
TGTGCCAGCAGTTCGTCGACAGGGCTTGTGTTCTTC
CASSSSTGLVFF
>TRBJ2-7|13|-|TRBV19|-
TGTGCCAGTAGTATAGCTCCGGTCGGCGAGCAGTACTTC
CASSIAPVGEQYF
>TRBJ1-1|15|-|TRBV4-1|-
TGCGCCAGCAGCCAAACTAGGGGGTTCGGGACTGAAGCTTTCTTT
CASSQTRGFGTEAFF
>TRBJ1-4|12|TRBD1|TRBV7-2|-
TGTGCCAGCAGCTGGACAGGTGAAAAACTGTTTTTT
CASSWTGEKLFF
>TRBJ1-1|12|-|TRBV6-5|-
TGTGCCAGCATTGTCCTGAACACTGAAGCTTTCTTT
CASIVLNTEAFF
>TRBJ2-2|13|TRBD2|TRBV11-2|-
TGTGCCAGCAGCTTCGGGAGGGGCGGGGAGCTGTTTTTT
CASSFGRGGELFF
>TRBJ1-6|15|-|TRBV28|-
TGTGCCAGCAGTTTATGGGCCAGGGATAATTCACCCCTCCACTTT
CASSLWARDNSPLHF
>TRBJ1-2|14|TRBD1|TRBV30|-
TGTGCCTGGAGCCCAGGGGGGCGCGACTATGGCTACACCTTC
CAWSPGGRDYGYTF
>TRBJ2-7|15|TRBD1|TRBV5-4|-
TGTGCCAGCAGCCCCAACTCGGACAGGGCCCACGAGCAGTACTTC
CASSPNSDRAHEQYF
>TRBJ2-2|14|TRBD1|TRBV24-1|-
TGTGCCACCAGGGACAGGGAAAACACCGGGGAGCTGTTTTTT
CATRDRENTGELFF
>TRBJ1-1|15|-|TRBV18|-
TGTGCCAGCTCACCCTACACCCTGAGGGGCACTGAAGCTTTCTTT
CASSPYTLRGTEAFF
>TRBJ1-1|13|-|TRBV14|-
TGTGCCAGCAGCCTCGGCACCGGGACAGAAGCTTTCTTT
CASSLGTGTEAFF
>TRBJ1-5|17|-|TRBV6-2/TRBV6-3|-
TGTGCCAGCAGTTACGCGTTTTACAGGGATTCGAATCAGCCCCAGCATTTT
CASSYAFYRDSNQPQHF
>TRBJ2-3|18|TRBD2|TRBV27|-
TGTGCCAGCAGTTTATACCCTCGGGAGGGGGATAGTTCAGATACGCAGTATTTT
CASSLYPREGDSSDTQYF
>TRBJ1-3|15|-|TRBV11-1|-
TGTGCCAGCAGCTTTGATCGGAACCCCGGAAACACCATATATTTT
CASSFDRNPGNTIYF
>TRBJ1-2|15|-|TRBV10-2|-
TGCGCCAGCAATCCTCAGGCCCTTTCGGACTATGGCTACACCTTC
CASNPQALSDYGYTF
>TRBJ1-1|14|-|TRBV7-9|-
TGTGCCAGCACCCTCTCTTTCTTGAACACTGAAGCTTTCTTT
CASTLSFLNTEAFF
>TRBJ1-5|14|-|TRBV5-1|once
TGCGCCAGCAGCTTGGAGGGAAGGAATCAGCCCCAGCATTTT
CASSLEGRNQPQHF
>TRBJ1-2|14|-|TRBV14|-
TGTGCCAGCAGCCAAGACCGGGCGACGGGAGGCTACACCTTC
CASSQDRATGGYTF
>TRBJ1-1|15|-|TRBV25-1|-
TGTGCCAGCAGCGACCTTTTCACTATGAACACTGAAGCTTTCTTT
CASSDLFTMNTEAFF